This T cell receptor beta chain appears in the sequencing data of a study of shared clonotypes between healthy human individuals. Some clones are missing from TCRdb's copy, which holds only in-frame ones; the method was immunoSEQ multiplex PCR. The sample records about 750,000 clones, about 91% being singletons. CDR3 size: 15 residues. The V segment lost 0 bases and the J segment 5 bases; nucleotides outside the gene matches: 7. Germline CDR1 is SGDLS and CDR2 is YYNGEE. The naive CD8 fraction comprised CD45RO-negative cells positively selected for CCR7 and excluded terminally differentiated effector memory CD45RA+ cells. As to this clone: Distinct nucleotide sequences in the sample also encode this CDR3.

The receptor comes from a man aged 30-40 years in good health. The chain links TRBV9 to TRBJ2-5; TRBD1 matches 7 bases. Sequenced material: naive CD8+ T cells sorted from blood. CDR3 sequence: CASSVDGTEGETQYF. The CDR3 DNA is TGTGCCAGCAGCGTAGATGGGACAGAAGGGGAGACCCAGTACTTC.